The 25 T cell receptor beta chains in this list originate from one sample, sequenced in a study of blood T cells in healthy people across ages. PCR was performed a second time for roughly 7 to 12 cycles using a sample-barcoded 5' primer and a J-beta primer mix. TCRdb reprocessed the 5' RACE reads with MiXCR, giving one entry per CDR3 protein. The sample records 800,000 to 950,000 distinct CDR3 sequences, 25% to 35% being singletons. These data were also reused for a study on T cells of mothers and their children.

The sample comprised blood. These receptors all stem from a woman between 40 and 50 years old in good health.

The V and J genes are TRBV5-1 and TRBJ1-1; 7 nucleotides align to TRBD1. The V gene's germline CDR1 is SGHRS and CDR2 YFSETQ. J was trimmed by 4 bases and V by 3 bases; bases with no gene match: 6. This CDR3 contains 14 residues. CDR3 nucleotide sequence: TGCGCCAGCAGCTCCGCGGACAGGAGCACTGAAGCTTTCTTT. The encoded protein is CASSSADRSTEAFF.

Comments on this clonotype: Compared with germline, one end of the junction differs, possibly owing to a read error. This chain connects TRBV9 to TRBJ1-5; D is uncertain. This CDR3 is built from 15 residues. CDR1 and CDR2 from the germline V gene are SGDLS and YYNGEE. CDR3 residues: CAGSAGGRVGQPQHF. The CDR3 nucleotides are TGTGCCGGCAGCGCAGGCGGAAGGGTGGGTCAGCCCCAGCATTTT.

This clonotype was counted a few times. Possible read error: a much larger clone is one base away. The chain uses TRBV4-1 and TRBJ1-5; 7 bases map to TRBD1. Per germline, CDR1 MGHRA and CDR2 YSYEKL. The CDR3 sequence is 13 residues long. In nucleotides, the CDR3 is TGCGCCAGCTCTAGACAGGGCGATCAGTCCCAGCATTTT. Amino acid sequence: CASSRQGDQSQHF.

This chain links TRBV30 with TRBJ2-2; TRBD1 matches 9 bases. CDR1 is GTSNPN and CDR2 is SVGIG in the germline V gene (reference sequence). V shed 0 bases, J shed 8 bases, and the junction held 7 bases outside the gene matches. CDR3 length: 15 residues. The CDR3 spells CAWSVNRGLWGELFF. CDR3 in DNA: TGTGCCTGGAGTGTAAACAGGGGGCTTTGGGGGGAGCTGTTTTTT.

V gene TRBV18 combines with J gene TRBJ1-6, with no clear D. The length of the CDR3 is 15 residues. V was shortened by 6 bases and J by 5 bases, with 14 bases between the two germline ends. Looked up from germline, CDR1 is KGHSH and CDR2 is LQKENI. The CDR3 nucleotides read TGTGCCAGCTCCACCGGAAAGAGGGATAATTCACCCCTCCACTTT. Encoded protein: CASSTGKRDNSPLHF.

The V gene is TRBV20-1, the J gene TRBJ1-2; TRBD1 matches at 9 bases. Unmatched junction bases numbered 12, after V lost 3 bases and J lost 4 bases. From germline, CDR1 is DFQATT and CDR2 SNEGSKA (reference sequence). The CDR3 has 16 amino acids. The CDR3 coding sequence is TGCAGTGCTAGTTCCACAGGGGGCCGATCCAGCTATGGCTACACCTTC. This translates into CSASSTGGRSSYGYTF.

This clonotype was seen ten or more times. The CDR3 DNA sequence: TGTGCCACCAGTGACCCCGGAGAAACTAGCACAGATACGCAGTATTTT. Translating it yields CATSDPGETSTDTQYF. The chain combines TRBV24-1 with TRBJ2-3, with unresolved D. V lost 4 bases to trimming and J lost 0 bases, with 13 bases between them. There are 16 residues in the CDR3. The V gene's germline CDR1 is KGHDR and CDR2 SFDVKD.

Only a few counts were recorded for this clonotype. The chain has TRBV6-2 or TRBV6-3 and TRBJ1-5; the D gene is possibly TRBD1 (6 bases). V lost 7 bases and J lost 7, with 20 bases in between. CDR1 is MNHEY and CDR2 is SVGEGT in the germline V gene. The CDR3 loop spans 15 amino acids. CDR3 sequence (DNA): TGTGCCAGCACCAGAGACGGGGGGGCAGGACAGCCCCAGCATTTT. Translating it yields CASTRDGGAGQPQHF.

The gene calls are TRBV7-2 and TRBJ1-2; D may be TRBD1 (6 bases). The germline V and J ends were trimmed by 5 bases and 1 base, with 14 bases remaining between them. This CDR3 contains 15 residues. Germline lookup yields CDR1 SGHTA and CDR2 FQGNSA. CDR3 sequence (DNA): TGTGCCAGCAGCCTGACCGGACAGCTTAACTATGGCTACACCTTC. It yields the protein CASSLTGQLNYGYTF. Variable domain in full (rest from reference TRBV7-2 and TRBJ1-2): GAGVSQSPSNKVTEKGKDVELRCDPISGHTALYWYRQSLGQGLEFLIYFQGNSAPDKSGLPSDRFSAERTGGSVSTLTIQRTQQEDSAVYLCASSLTGQLNYGYTFGSGTRLTVV.

This clonotype has more than one count but fewer than ten. The V call is TRBV21-1, the J call TRBJ2-6; the D call in the table, TRBD1, was not verified against the DNA. TRBV21-1 is a listed pseudogene. The CDR3 contains 19 residues. The CDR3 DNA reads TGTGCCAGCAGCGGACAGGCAGGGACAGGGGTTCCTGGGGCCAACGTCCTGACTTTC. This codes for CASSGQAGTGVPGANVLTF.

The V and J genes are TRBV20-1 and TRBJ2-6; tentatively, D is TRBD2 (5 bases). Trimming stripped 4 bases from V and 2 bases from J, with 12 bases between. CDR1 is DFQATT and CDR2 is SNEGSKA in the germline V gene (reference sequence). The CDR3 sequence is 15 residues long. This CDR3 is CSATDGIAGANVLTF. CDR3 bases: TGCAGTGCTACGGACGGGATAGCTGGGGCCAACGTCCTGACTTTC.

This clonotype was counted ten times or more. At one boundary the junction diverges from the germline segment, which might be a read error. The chain is built from TRBV29-1 and TRBJ1-2; maybe TRBD1 (6 bases). The CDR3 extends over 12 amino acids. The V gene's germline CDR1 is SQVTM and CDR2 ANQGSEA. CDR3 nucleotide sequence: TGCAGCGTCGAAGGACAGAGTCATGGCTACACCTTC. This gives the protein CSVEGQSHGYTF.

The chain uses TRBV12-3 or TRBV12-4 and TRBJ2-3; D possibly corresponds to TRBD2 (6 bases). There are 14 residues in the CDR3. V was trimmed by 7 bases and J by 3 bases, leaving 14 bases between them. CDR3 nucleotides: TGTGCCAGCATTGGACTAACGGGTACAGATACGCAGTATTTT. This translates into CASIGLTGTDTQYF.

The chain has TRBV20-1 and TRBJ1-2; D ambiguous. Germline lookup yields CDR1 DFQATT and CDR2 SNEGSKA (reference sequence). V lost 0 bases to trimming and J lost 7 bases, with 6 bases between them. The CDR3 has 11 amino acids. CDR3 sequence: CSARDLSGYTF. The CDR3 nucleotides read TGCAGTGCTAGAGATCTTAGTGGCTACACCTTC.

This sequence joins TRBV28 and TRBJ1-3, with no clear D. There are 13 residues in the CDR3. CDR1 is MDHEN, CDR2 SYDVKM, per germline. The ends were cut back, 3 bases at V and 4 bases at J, with 7 bases in the middle. The CDR3 sequence: CASSLNSGNTIYF. In nucleotides, the CDR3 is TGTGCCAGCAGTTTGAATTCGGGAAACACCATATATTTT.

This clonotype was seen more than once but under ten times. The rearrangement joins TRBV7-2 to TRBJ2-7; the D call may be TRBD1 or TRBD2 (5 bases each). The V end lost 1 base, the J end lost 4 bases, and 17 bases lay between the germline ends. The CDR3 is made up of 16 amino acids. The V gene's germline CDR1 is SGHTA and CDR2 FQGNSA. The CDR3 DNA reads as TGTGCCAGCAGCTTAGGAGTTGGGGGTTATCGGTACGAGCAGTACTTC. Protein: CASSLGVGGYRYEQYF. The complete variable domain, with remaining parts taken from reference TRBV7-2 and TRBJ2-7, reads GAGVSQSPSNKVTEKGKDVELRCDPISGHTALYWYRQSLGQGLEFLIYFQGNSAPDKSGLPSDRFSAERTGGSVSTLTIQRTQQEDSAVYLCASSLGVGGYRYEQYFGPGTRLTVT.

The J gene is TRBJ2-3, the V gene TRBV3-1, with D possibly being TRBD2 (5 bases). V was trimmed by 5 bases and J by 1 base, leaving 16 bases between them. The germline V gene has CDR1 LGHDT and CDR2 YNNKEL (reference sequence). CDR3 length: 16 amino acids. The CDR3 sequence is CASSGSGMIGTDTQYF. The CDR3 DNA sequence: TGTGCCAGCAGCGGGAGTGGGATGATTGGCACAGATACGCAGTATTTT.

This clonotype was observed a few times. This chain links TRBV5-1 with TRBJ2-1; a weak D match, TRBD2 (7 bases). V lost 0 bases and J 2 bases, leaving 12 bases between the germline ends. Germline CDR1 reads SGHRS; CDR2 reads YFSETQ. The CDR3 is 16 amino acids. The CDR3 is CASSLEGGGAYNEQFF. In DNA, the CDR3 is TGCGCCAGCAGCTTGGAAGGGGGGGGGGCCTACAATGAGCAGTTCTTC.

This clonotype came up many times. The rearrangement links TRBV4-3 to TRBJ2-7; D gene uncertain. The CDR3 loop spans 13 amino acids. Germline V gives CDR1 LGHNA, CDR2 YSLEER. The V gene lost 0 bases and the J gene lost 4 bases, with 7 bases spanning the gap. In nucleotides, the CDR3 is TGCGCCAGCAGCCAAGATAGCAGATACGAGCAGTACTTC. Its translation: CASSQDSRYEQYF.

On this clonotype: A much larger clone differs from this one at a single base, so this may be a read error. V gene TRBV7-3 combines with J gene TRBJ2-1; 10 nucleotides line up with TRBD2. The J call may not be correct, given that the DNA end is closer to TRBJ2-7. The CDR3 runs to 15 residues. Germline V gene data show CDR1 as SGHTA and CDR2 as FQGTGA. CDR3 DNA sequence: TGTGCCAGCAGTCCTAGCGGGAGCTCCTACAATGAGCAGTACTTC. Amino acid sequence: CASSPSGSSYNEQYF.

Details on this clonotype: One junction end disagrees with the germline gene, perhaps due to a read error. This CDR3 is CASSQDRRVTEVFF. In DNA form, the CDR3 reads TGTGCCAGCAGCCAAGATAGGAGGGTTACTGAAGTTTTCTTT. The gene calls are TRBV4-2 and TRBJ1-1; D is uncertain. The CDR3 is made up of 14 amino acids. In germline, CDR1 is LGHNA, CDR2 YNFKEQ.

This clonotype was recorded a few times. The chain is built from TRBV30 and TRBJ1-1; 10 bases map to TRBD1. Germline-derived CDR1 and CDR2 are GTSNPN and SVGIG (reference sequence). The CDR3 is made up of 17 amino acids. Germline trimming cut 2 bases from V and 0 bases from J; bases unmatched to any gene: 9. CDR3 protein: CAWSFRDRGFMNTEAFF. DNA of the CDR3: TGTGCCTGGAGTTTCCGGGACAGGGGTTTTATGAACACTGAAGCTTTCTTT. Drawing the rest from reference TRBV30 and TRBJ1-1, the complete variable domain is SQTIHQWPATLVQPVGSPLSLECTVEGTSNPNLYWYRQAAGRGLQLLFYSVGIGQISSEVPQNLSASRPQDRQFILSSKKLLLSDSGFYLCAWSFRDRGFMNTEAFFGQGTRLTVV.

Comments on this clonotype: The junction departs from germline at one end; a sequencing error may be responsible. The genes are TRBV28 and TRBJ2-5; no reliable D call. The J call is doubtful: the DNA matches TRBJ2-7 better. There are 12 residues in the CDR3. Per the germline V gene, CDR1 is MDHEN and CDR2 is SYDVKM. The CDR3 is CVSSPLGYEQYF. Written as DNA, the CDR3 is TGTGTCAGCAGTCCCCTCGGTTACGAGCAGTACTTC.

This clonotype was detected ten times or more. This rearrangement joins TRBV29-1 to TRBJ1-2; TRBD1 matches at 11 bases. Germline values: CDR1 SQVTM, CDR2 ANQGSEA. The CDR3 extends over 15 amino acids. Unmatched junction bases numbered 6, after V lost 3 bases and J lost 3 bases. As DNA, the CDR3 is TGCAGCGTTGATGAAGGGGACAGGGGGGACTATGGCTACACCTTC. Translation gives CSVDEGDRGDYGYTF.

This clonotype has only a few counts. This chain joins TRBV20-1 and TRBJ1-5; maybe TRBD1 (5 bases). The CDR3 totals 15 residues. The V gene's germline CDR1 is DFQATT and CDR2 SNEGSKA (reference sequence). Trimming removed 3 bases at V and 6 bases at J, with 18 bases between. CDR3 nucleotides: TGCAGTGCTAGGGAGAGTGGGGGAGTAAGTCAGCCCCAGCATTTT. Protein product: CSARESGGVSQPQHF.